The 5 T cell receptor beta chains below were found in one sample sequenced in a study of patients and donors after allogeneic stem cell transplantation. TCRdb re-analysed the RT-PCR reads in MiXCR, keeping a single row per CDR3 protein. The top ten hold around 3% of the sample, which has approximately 150,000 distinct CDR3 sequences, approximately 30% seen once. The specimen was blood, either unsorted or a sorted T cell fraction (not recorded which). These receptors were taken from a human donor who was either an allogeneic HSCT recipient or a stem cell or donor lymphocyte infusion donor (not recorded which). It is not recorded whose cells these are; they may come from a transplant donor.

CDR3 nucleotides: TGTGCCACCAGTGATACAGGGACTAGCTGGTATGAGCAGTTCTTC. This gives the protein CATSDTGTSWYEQFF. This chain connects TRBV24-1 to TRBJ2-1; TRBD2 agrees at 9 bases. Germline V lookup: CDR1 KGHDR, CDR2 SFDVKD. The CDR3 covers 15 residues. Trimming cost V 3 bases and J 8 bases; bases outside gene matches: 7.

The chain carries TRBV4-1 and TRBJ2-1, with D perhaps matching TRBD1 or TRBD2 (5 bases each). With 1 base removed from V and 7 bases from J, the gap between germline ends came to 8 bases. CDR3 length equals 13 residues. Germline assignment: CDR1 MGHRA and CDR2 YSYEKL. CDR3 sequence reads: CASSQGGGNEQFF. DNA of the CDR3: TGCGCCAGCAGCCAAGGTGGGGGAAATGAGCAGTTCTTC.

This clonotype occurred many times. The genes are TRBV5-1 and TRBJ1-5, with unresolved D. Germline-derived CDR1 and CDR2 are SGHRS and YFSETQ. V dropped 0 bases and J dropped 5 bases, with 6 bases sitting between them. The CDR3 is 13 residues long. The CDR3 spells CASSLAPYQPQHF. As DNA, the CDR3 is TGCGCCAGCAGCTTGGCCCCCTATCAGCCCCAGCATTTT. Using reference TRBV5-1 and TRBJ1-5 for the parts outside the CDR3, the full variable domain is KAGVTQTPRYLIKTRGQQVTLSCSPISGHRSVSWYQQTPGQGLQFLFEYFSETQRNKGNFPGRFSGRQFSNSRSEMNVSTLELGDSALYLCASSLAPYQPQHFGDGTRLSIL.

The chain couples TRBV18 to TRBJ1-3; D unresolved. Trimming took off 0 bases at V and 0 bases at J, with 9 bases between the two ends. CDR3 length: 16 amino acids. Germline values: CDR1 KGHSH, CDR2 LQKENI. The CDR3 bases are TGTGCCAGCTCACCACCGGGCGGGAGCTCTGGAAACACCATATATTTT. Its translation is CASSPPGGSSGNTIYF.

The V and J genes are TRBV2 and TRBJ2-1; TRBD1 or TRBD2 may be the D gene (5 bases each). Trimming stripped 8 bases from V and 12 bases from J, with 11 bases between. This CDR3 spans 10 amino acids. Germline lookup yields CDR1 SNHLY and CDR2 FYNNEI. CDR3 DNA sequence: TGTGCCAGCCGGGGCAGCCGGCAGTTCTTC. It specifies CASRGSRQFF.